The entry that follows covers one TCR beta chain sequence. Its antigen is unknown. Deletions cut 8 bases from V and 5 bases from J, with 17 bases between. Germline CDR1 and CDR2: SNHLY and FYNNEI. The CDR3 totals 14 residues. Using immunoSEQ multiplex PCR, the repertoire was profiled, and TCRdb retains in-frame clones only, with some absent. The sample has approximately 100,000 clones, 70% to 90% seen once. The record originates from a study of T cell responses to AZD1222 COVID-19 vaccine. Study in general: Second-dose recipients at about 4 or about 12 weeks were treated as one pooled group.

Study conclusions and caveats: Donors skewed white British and female; clonal diversity was possibly underestimated. Baseline seropositivity characterized only a handful of AZD1222 recipients.

The material was peripheral blood, obtained on day 0 of AZD1222 vaccination. The J gene is TRBJ2-3, the V gene TRBV2; D is possibly TRBD2 (5 bases). This receptor was identified in an adult in good health. The CDR3 nucleotides are TGTGCCAGCGGAGGTCTTGTGGCGGGAGATACGCAGTATTTT. Translated: CASGGLVAGDTQYF.